This T cell receptor (beta chain) was captured in a study of T cells in Graves' hyperthyroidism and ophthalmopathy. It was RNA transcripts that yielded the amplified TCR beta CDR3 regions. First-round RT-PCR targeting the TCR CDR3 was performed with the HTBI primer set. TCRdb reanalysed the multiplex PCR reads using MiXCR and keeps one entry per CDR3 protein. This sample has 530,000 or so distinct CDR3 sequences, with 40% to 55% found just once. CDR1 MNHEY and CDR2 SMNVEV come from the germline V gene (reference sequence). The V and J ends lost 7 bases and 7 bases respectively, with 16 bases between them. The CDR3 has 14 amino acids. Participants, patients aged 18 to 65, had newly diagnosed hyperthyroidism with a duration under 2 months. The table lists this clonotype with a few counts. Its antigen is currently unknown. General study points: Most thyroid clonotypes expanded above 0.001 appeared in blood too.

This chain joins TRBV27 and TRBJ2-2; TRBD2 is a possible D gene (6 bases). Sequencing used peripheral blood or thyroid tissue (not recorded which). The sequence was collected from a woman aged 18-29 years with Graves' hyperthyroidism. CDR3 sequence: CASNPVWGDGELFF. CDR3 in DNA: TGTGCCAGCAACCCCGTGTGGGGGGACGGGGAGCTGTTTTTT.